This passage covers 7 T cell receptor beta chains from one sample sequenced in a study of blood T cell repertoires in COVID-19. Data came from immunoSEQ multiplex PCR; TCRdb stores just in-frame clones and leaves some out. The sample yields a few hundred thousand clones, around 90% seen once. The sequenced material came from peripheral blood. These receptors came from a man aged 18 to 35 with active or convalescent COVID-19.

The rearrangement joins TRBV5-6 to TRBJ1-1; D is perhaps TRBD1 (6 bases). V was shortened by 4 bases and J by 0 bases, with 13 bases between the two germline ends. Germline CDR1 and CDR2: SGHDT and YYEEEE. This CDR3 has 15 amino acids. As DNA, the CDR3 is TGTGCCAGCAGCCCGCCAGGGACACTGAACACTGAAGCTTTCTTT. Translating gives CASSPPGTLNTEAFF.

This chain's CDR3 is CASSPSGGIYNEQFF. DNA of the CDR3: TGTGCCAGCAGCCCCAGCGGGGGGATCTACAATGAGCAGTTCTTC. The rearrangement uses TRBV7-2 and TRBJ2-1, with 9 bases identical to TRBD2. Germline V gene sequence: CDR1 SGHTA, CDR2 FQGNSA. V was clipped by 5 bases and J by 3 bases; unmatched bases: 5. The CDR3 runs to 15 residues. The complete variable domain, with remaining parts taken from reference TRBV7-2 and TRBJ2-1, reads GAGVSQSPSNKVTEKGKDVELRCDPISGHTALYWYRQSLGQGLEFLIYFQGNSAPDKSGLPSDRFSAERTGGSVSTLTIQRTQQEDSAVYLCASSPSGGIYNEQFFGPGTRLTVL.

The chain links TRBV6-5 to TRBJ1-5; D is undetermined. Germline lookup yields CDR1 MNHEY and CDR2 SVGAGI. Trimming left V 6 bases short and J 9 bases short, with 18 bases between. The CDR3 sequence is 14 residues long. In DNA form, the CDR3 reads TGTGCCAGCAGCAAGCAGGAGGGCCGTGGGCCCCAGCATTTT. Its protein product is CASSKQEGRGPQHF.

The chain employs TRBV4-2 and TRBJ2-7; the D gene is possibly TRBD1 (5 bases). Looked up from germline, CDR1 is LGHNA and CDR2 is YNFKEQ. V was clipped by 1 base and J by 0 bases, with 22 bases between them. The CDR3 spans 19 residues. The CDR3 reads CASSQALIPTGHNSYEQYF. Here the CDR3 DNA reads TGTGCCAGCAGCCAAGCACTAATTCCGACTGGACATAACTCCTACGAGCAGTACTTC.

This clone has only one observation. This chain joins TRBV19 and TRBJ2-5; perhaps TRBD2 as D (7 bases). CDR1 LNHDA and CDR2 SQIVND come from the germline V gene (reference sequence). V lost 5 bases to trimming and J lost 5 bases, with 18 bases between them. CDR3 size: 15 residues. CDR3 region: CASSRTEWGGETQYF. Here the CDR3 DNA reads TGTGCCAGTAGTCGGACAGAATGGGGGGGGGAGACCCAGTACTTC.

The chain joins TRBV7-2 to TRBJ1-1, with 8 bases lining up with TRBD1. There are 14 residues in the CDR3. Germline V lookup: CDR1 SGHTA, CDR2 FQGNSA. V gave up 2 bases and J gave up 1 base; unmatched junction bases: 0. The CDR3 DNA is TGTGCCAGCAGCTTACAGGGGGCGAACACTGAAGCTTTCTTT. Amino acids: CASSLQGANTEAFF.

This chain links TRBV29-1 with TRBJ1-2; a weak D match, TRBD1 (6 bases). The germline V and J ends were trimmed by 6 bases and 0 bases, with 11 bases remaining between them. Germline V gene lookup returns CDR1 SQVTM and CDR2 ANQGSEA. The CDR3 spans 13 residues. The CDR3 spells CSVATGANYGYTF. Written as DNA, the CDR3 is TGCAGCGTCGCGACAGGAGCTAACTATGGCTACACCTTC.